This T cell receptor (beta chain) derives from a study of blood T cell repertoires in COVID-19. Across the study: Whether acute or convalescent, the COVID-19 samples came from the United States, Italy and Spain. From T cells, B-cell-depleted T cells, or PBMCs came the material, which was cDNA or gDNA.

V gave up 6 bases and J gave up 5 bases, with 10 bases separating them. The CDR3 length is 12 residues. In the original analysis: By means of reference gene primer amplification, nucleated cell counts were estimated. The data were produced by immunoSEQ multiplex PCR, yet TCRdb's version contains in-frame clones alone and is incomplete. The DNA was the basis for D and trimming; V, J and clone size are from that table. The profile shows about 120,000 clones, 90% of them singletons. The specimen sequenced was peripheral blood. This receptor was obtained from a human donor with active COVID-19. The donor label of this sample is uncertain. This chain joins TRBV12-3 or TRBV12-4 and TRBJ1-2; TRBD1 might be the D (6 bases). The CDR3 here is CASSGQPYGYTF. CDR3 DNA: TGTGCCAGCAGCGGACAGCCATATGGCTACACCTTC.